The present T cell receptor (beta chain) was sequenced within a study of cytomegalovirus exposure and HLA in healthy donors. Of note for this clone: The antigen remains undetermined.

Whole-study findings and limits: The classifier, whose performance was assessed in both the original and validation cohorts, reportedly diagnosed cytomegalovirus status with high specificity and sensitivity. Roughly uniform sequencing depth across donors was assumed, possibly incorrectly. The study put 160 or so TCR beta chains on its list as cytomegalovirus-associated. In a later analysis, across HLA loci, associated TCR counts were highest for DRB1, lowest for HLA-C.

CDR1 is SGHRS and CDR2 is YFSETQ in the germline V gene. The CDR3 sequence is 15 residues long. With 2 bases removed from V and 2 bases from J, the gap between germline ends came to 11 bases. The PCR contained 60 Vbeta and 13 Jbeta primers. Sequencing was performed with immunoSEQ multiplex PCR; in TCRdb, only in-frame clones are kept and a portion is missing. Among around 150,000 clones, about 68% were seen once, and the ten largest hold around 1.6%. What was sequenced was PBMCs. The gene calls are TRBV5-1 and TRBJ2-1; maybe TRBD2 (6 bases). This clonotype was obtained from a human donor in good health. The CDR3 sequence is CASSLTVAAYNEQFF. CDR3 coding DNA: TGCGCCAGCAGCTTAACTGTAGCGGCCTACAATGAGCAGTTCTTC.